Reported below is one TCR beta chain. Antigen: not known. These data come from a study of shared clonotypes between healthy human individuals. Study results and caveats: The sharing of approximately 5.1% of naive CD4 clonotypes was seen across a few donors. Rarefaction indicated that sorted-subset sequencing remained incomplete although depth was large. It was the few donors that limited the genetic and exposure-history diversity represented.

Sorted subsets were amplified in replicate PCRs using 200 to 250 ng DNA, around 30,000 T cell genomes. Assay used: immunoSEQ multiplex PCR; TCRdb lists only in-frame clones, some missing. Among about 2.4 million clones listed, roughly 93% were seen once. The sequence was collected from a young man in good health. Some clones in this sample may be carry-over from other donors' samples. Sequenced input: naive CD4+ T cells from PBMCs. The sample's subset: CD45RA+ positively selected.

The CDR3 here is CASSGDSGAEQYF. The CDR3 bases are TGTGCCAGCAGTGGAGATAGCGGAGCCGAGCAGTACTTC. This rearrangement joins TRBV2 to TRBJ2-7, with D perhaps matching TRBD2 (6 bases). V dropped 4 bases and J dropped 6 bases, with 13 bases sitting between them. This CDR3 has 13 residues. In germline, CDR1 is SNHLY, CDR2 FYNNEI.